The clone carrying this T cell receptor beta chain was recorded only once. Measured with immunoSEQ multiplex PCR; TCRdb has only the in-frame clones, and not every one. The data contain 150,000 to 200,000 clones, around 90% of them singletons. These data come from a study of control samples from healthy donors and cancer patients. CDR3 length equals 15 residues. CDR1 is SGDLS and CDR2 is YYNGEE in the germline V gene. Germline trimming cut 4 bases from V and 4 bases from J; bases unmatched to any gene: 9. This chain uses TRBV9 with TRBJ2-5; TRBD1 matches 8 bases. Sequencing was carried out using blood. The receptor was isolated from a woman in her forties or fifties in good health. Written as DNA, the CDR3 is TGTGCCAGCAGCCCCGGGGACAGGTTGAGAGAGACCCAGTACTTC. Its protein product is CASSPGDRLRETQYF.